The sequence of this T cell receptor beta chain was determined in a study of Ad26.COV2.S vaccination and SARS-CoV-2 variants. Broader study findings: Participants given vaccine showed non-spike TCR breadth similar to that of placebo recipients. Spike-specific TCR breadth was greater in vaccine than placebo recipients.

Worth noting for this clone: Its matching antigen is unknown.

Sequenced by immunoSEQ multiplex PCR; TCRdb stores in-frame clones only, minus some. The data hold around 250,000 clones, with around nine tenths observed a single time. Treatment specified: over 15 received Ad26.COV2.S at low or high dose, single or two shots; a few received placebo; per-sample allocation not given. Day 63 after the first vaccine or placebo injection was the time point for sampling. This adult donor, from Boston, was 18-55 years old. What was given as vaccine was an Ad26 vector encoding Wuhan-strain SARS-CoV-2 spike. Sequenced material: peripheral blood, taken in a trial of Ad26.COV2.S vaccine versus placebo. This receptor was identified in a person between 18 and 60 years old who received the Ad26.COV2.S COVID-19 vaccine or a placebo.

CDR3 DNA sequence: TGTGCCAGCAGTGACGGAGACAGGGGGCGAGCTTTCTTT. Translated: CASSDGDRGRAFF. The chain links TRBV6-4 to TRBJ1-1; TRBD1 matches at 10 bases. V gave up 2 bases and J gave up 10 bases; unmatched junction bases: 4. The CDR3 is 13 amino acids. Germline V gives CDR1 MRHNA, CDR2 SNTAGT.